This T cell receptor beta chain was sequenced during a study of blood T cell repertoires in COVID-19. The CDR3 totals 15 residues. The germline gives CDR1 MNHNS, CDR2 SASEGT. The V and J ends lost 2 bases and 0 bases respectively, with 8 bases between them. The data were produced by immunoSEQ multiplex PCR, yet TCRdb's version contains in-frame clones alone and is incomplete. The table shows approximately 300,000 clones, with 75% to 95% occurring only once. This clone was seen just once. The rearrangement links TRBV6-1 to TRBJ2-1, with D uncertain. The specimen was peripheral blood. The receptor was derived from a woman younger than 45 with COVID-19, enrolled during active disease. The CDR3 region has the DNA TGTGCCAGCAGTGAAATTGCAGGCTCCTACAATGAGCAGTTCTTC. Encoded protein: CASSEIAGSYNEQFF.